The 21 T cell receptor beta chains below all came from one sample that was sequenced in a study of cytomegalovirus exposure and HLA in healthy donors. Primers: 60 Vbeta forward and 13 Jbeta reverse. Data came from immunoSEQ multiplex PCR; TCRdb stores just in-frame clones and leaves some out. This listing includes about 33,000 clones. Sequenced: PBMCs. The origin of the receptors is a woman aged 40 to 49 in good health and CMV-seropositive.

The chain is built from TRBV4-1 and TRBJ2-2; 8 bases agree with TRBD1. V lost 4 bases and J lost 4; bases outside the gene matches: 8. Germline CDR1 is MGHRA and CDR2 is YSYEKL. CDR3 length: 16 amino acids. CDR3 nucleotide sequence: TGCGCCAGCAGCCTCCCGACAGGGGAAGGCACCGGGGAGCTGTTTTTT. Its translation is CASSLPTGEGTGELFF.

The chain employs TRBV27 and TRBJ2-7, with no clear D. Germline V CDR1 and CDR2: MNHEY, SMNVEV (reference sequence). The V gene lost 6 bases and the J gene lost 1 base, with 7 bases spanning the gap. The CDR3 has 12 amino acids. The DNA for the CDR3 is TGTGCCAGCAGGCCTAATTCCTACGAGCAGTACTTC. Translated: CASRPNSYEQYF.

The rearrangement uses TRBV7-9 and TRBJ1-2, with TRBD1 matching 8 bases. The germline V gene encodes CDR1 SEHNR and CDR2 FQNEAQ (reference sequence). This CDR3 comprises 13 residues. Trimming cost V 8 bases and J 7 bases; bases outside gene matches: 9. CDR3 DNA: TGTGCCAGCTCAAGACAGGGGAAGGGTGGCTACACCTTC. Its protein is CASSRQGKGGYTF.

The J gene is TRBJ2-7, the V gene TRBV12-1; TRBD1, the table's D call, was not compared with the DNA. TRBV12-1 is a recognized pseudogene. CDR3 size: 15 residues. The CDR3 coding sequence is TGTGCCAGCAGCTCGTGGACAGGGTATTCCTACGAGCAGTACTTC. Translated: CASSSWTGYSYEQYF.

This chain joins TRBV7-3 and TRBJ2-1; 12 bases align to TRBD2. J lost 5 bases, V lost 5 bases, and 7 bases had no gene match. This CDR3 is built from 16 residues. Germline V gene lookup returns CDR1 SGHTA and CDR2 FQGTGA. The chain's CDR3 is CASSRTSGAGDNEQFF. In DNA, the CDR3 is TGTGCCAGCAGCCGGACTAGCGGGGCTGGCGACAATGAGCAGTTCTTC. Supplemented by reference TRBV7-3 and TRBJ2-1, the full variable domain reads GAGVSQTPSNKVTEKGKYVELRCDPISGHTALYWYRQSLGQGPEFLIYFQGTGAADDSGLPNDRFFAVRPEGSVSTLKIQRTERGDSAVYLCASSRTSGAGDNEQFFGPGTRLTVL.

V and J are TRBV29-1 and TRBJ2-3, with 7 bases lining up with TRBD2. Germline values: CDR1 SQVTM, CDR2 ANQGSEA. J was trimmed by 6 bases and V by 4 bases; bases with no gene match: 13. The length of the CDR3 is 15 residues. CDR3 sequence reads: CSVGGVTGGKDTQYF. CDR3 DNA: TGCAGCGTTGGAGGGGTAACGGGAGGAAAGGATACGCAGTATTTT.

The J gene is TRBJ1-5, the V gene TRBV4-1, with a tentative D call TRBD1 (5 bases). With 4 bases removed from V and 1 base from J, the gap between germline ends came to 23 bases. The CDR3 is made up of 19 amino acids. The germline V gene has CDR1 MGHRA and CDR2 YSYEKL. The CDR3 bases are TGCGCCAGCAGCCCCTACCACAGTGTTGGAGGGGTCAGCAATCAGCCCCAGCATTTT. Amino acids: CASSPYHSVGGVSNQPQHF.

The chain has TRBV30 and TRBJ2-2, with D maybe TRBD1 (5 bases). Trimming removed 0 bases from V and 6 bases from J, with 8 bases in between. This CDR3 is 13 amino acids long. Germline loops: CDR1 GTSNPN, CDR2 SVGIG (reference sequence). The CDR3 protein is CAWSVQGAGELFF. CDR3 in DNA: TGTGCCTGGAGTGTACAAGGGGCCGGGGAGCTGTTTTTT.

Worth noting for this clone: The sample holds other DNA sequences that translate to the same CDR3. The chain carries TRBV18 and TRBJ1-2, with a possible D match to TRBD1 (6 bases). V lost 0 bases to trimming and J lost 13 bases, with 15 bases between them. The length of the CDR3 is 13 residues. The germline V gene has CDR1 KGHSH and CDR2 LQKENI. The CDR3 DNA is TGTGCCAGCTCACCACCGAATAGGCAGGGGACCACCTTC. As protein: CASSPPNRQGTTF.

Concerning this clone: The same CDR3 is also encoded by other DNA sequences in this sample. CDR3 DNA: TGCGCCAGCAGCTTGAGCGGGGGCGACAATGAGCAGTTCTTC. This codes for CASSLSGGDNEQFF. The rearrangement links TRBV5-1 to TRBJ2-1; 8 bases are shared with TRBD2. In germline, CDR1 is SGHRS, CDR2 YFSETQ. There are 14 residues in the CDR3. V lost 1 base, J lost 5 bases, and 2 bases stayed unmatched. The whole variable domain, filled in from reference TRBV5-1 and TRBJ2-1, reads KAGVTQTPRYLIKTRGQQVTLSCSPISGHRSVSWYQQTPGQGLQFLFEYFSETQRNKGNFPGRFSGRQFSNSRSEMNVSTLELGDSALYLCASSLSGGDNEQFFGPGTRLTVL.

As regards this clone: Other DNA sequences in the same sample also yield this CDR3. The genes are TRBV4-3 and TRBJ2-3; weak D call: TRBD1 (6 bases). Trimming took 0 bases from V and 2 from J, leaving 15 bases between them. This CDR3 is 17 amino acids long. The germline gives CDR1 LGHNA, CDR2 YSLEER. The CDR3 DNA reads TGCGCCAGCAGCCAAGATCTTGCAGGACAGTTCACAGATACGCAGTATTTT. Its translation: CASSQDLAGQFTDTQYF.

The chain has TRBV4-1 and TRBJ1-1; D gene uncertain. This CDR3 comprises 14 residues. From germline, CDR1 is MGHRA and CDR2 YSYEKL. V was trimmed by 0 bases and J by 3 bases, leaving 8 bases between them. CDR3: CASSQDRGDTEAFF. The CDR3 nucleotides read TGCGCCAGCAGCCAAGATCGCGGGGACACTGAAGCTTTCTTT.

V is TRBV4-3 and J is TRBJ2-7; 10 nucleotides agree with TRBD1. CDR3 length: 14 amino acids. Germline CDR1 reads LGHNA; CDR2 reads YSLEER. The junction had 4 bases not matched to a gene; V was cut back by 4 bases and J by 4 bases. CDR3: CASSPGTGVYEQYF. DNA for the CDR3: TGCGCCAGCAGCCCCGGGACAGGGGTTTACGAGCAGTACTTC.

J is TRBJ2-3 and V is TRBV5-4, with D perhaps TRBD1 (5 bases). The V end was cut by 2 bases, the J end by 15 bases, with 16 bases between. The CDR3 sequence is 12 residues long. Germline CDR1 and CDR2: SGHNT and YYREEE (reference sequence). The CDR3 sequence: CASSFVAGKFYF. The DNA of the CDR3 is TGTGCCAGCAGCTTCGTGGCAGGGAAGTTTTATTTT.

The CDR3 sequence: CSVVGGLAGAGGELFF. The CDR3 bases are TGCAGCGTTGTGGGAGGCCTAGCGGGAGCGGGCGGGGAGCTGTTTTTT. This chain links TRBV29-1 with TRBJ2-2; the match to TRBD2 covers 10 bases. Germline V lookup: CDR1 SQVTM, CDR2 ANQGSEA. Germline trimming cut 4 bases from V and 7 bases from J; bases unmatched to any gene: 12. CDR3 length: 16 amino acids.

This chain joins TRBV4-1 and TRBJ1-1, with a possible D match to TRBD1 (5 bases). The CDR3 loop spans 16 amino acids. The germline V gene has CDR1 MGHRA and CDR2 YSYEKL. Trimming shortened V by 1 base and J by 3 bases, and 15 bases separated the two germline ends. The CDR3 DNA is TGCGCCAGCAGCCAAGCCCGCTCCGCGGGGGACACTGAAGCTTTCTTT. Translated: CASSQARSAGDTEAFF.

The V and J genes are TRBV30 and TRBJ2-7, with TRBD1 as a possible D gene (6 bases). The CDR3 is made up of 12 amino acids. The ends were cut back, 2 bases at V and 7 bases at J, with 12 bases in the middle. Germline CDR1 and CDR2: GTSNPN and SVGIG (reference sequence). CDR3 in DNA: TGTGCCTGGAGTCAATCCAGGGGTGAGCAGTACTTC. Its protein product is CAWSQSRGEQYF.

The chain has TRBV9 and TRBJ2-3; 8 nucleotides agree with TRBD2. Germline-derived CDR1 and CDR2 are SGDLS and YYNGEE. With 2 bases clipped from V and 2 bases from J, the junction kept 7 bases outside the gene matches. The CDR3 is 16 amino acids. Here the CDR3 DNA reads TGTGCCAGCAGCGTTCTCGCGGGAGGACTCACAGATACGCAGTATTTT. Its translation is CASSVLAGGLTDTQYF.

The genes are TRBV7-2 and TRBJ2-5; D perhaps matches TRBD2 (6 bases). V was pared by 6 bases and J by 5 bases, with 16 bases between. Germline V lookup: CDR1 SGHTA, CDR2 FQGNSA. The CDR3 totals 14 residues. The CDR3 region is CASSLFGGSETQYF. As DNA, the CDR3 is TGTGCCAGCAGTTTGTTTGGGGGGAGTGAGACCCAGTACTTC.

The chain is built from TRBV28 and TRBJ2-7; a weak D match, TRBD2 (6 bases). CDR1 MDHEN and CDR2 SYDVKM come from the germline V gene. This CDR3 has 12 amino acids. V lost 6 bases and J 3 bases, leaving 9 bases between the germline ends. CDR3 loop: CASSAGFYEQYF. DNA for the CDR3: TGTGCCAGCAGCGCGGGGTTCTACGAGCAGTACTTC.

J is TRBJ2-3 and V is TRBV5-6; 7 positions match TRBD1. Germline values: CDR1 SGHDT, CDR2 YYEEEE. The CDR3 contains 14 residues. The V gene end was trimmed by 3 bases and the J gene end by 1 base; junction bases not matched to a gene: 2. The CDR3 sequence: CASSSGQGTDTQYF. The CDR3 region has the DNA TGTGCCAGCAGCTCCGGACAGGGCACAGATACGCAGTATTTT.